This TCR beta chain originates from a study of cytomegalovirus exposure and HLA in healthy donors. This clone was seen more than once but under ten times. In the PCR, 60 Vbeta and 13 Jbeta primers were used. Sequenced by immunoSEQ multiplex PCR; TCRdb stores in-frame clones only, minus some. The profile shows about 120,000 clones, roughly 65% of them singletons. Germline assignment: CDR1 MNHNY and CDR2 SVGAGI (reference sequence). The CDR3 spans 15 residues. Losses at the gene ends were 0 bases for V and 3 bases for J; bases not matched to a gene: 3. Sequenced: PBMCs. This chain joins TRBV6-6 and TRBJ2-7; 9 positions agree with TRBD1. The receptor was isolated from a man aged 40-49 years in good health and CMV-seropositive. The CDR3, as DNA: TGTGCCAGCAGTTACTCAGGACAGGGGTACTACGAGCAGTACTTC. It is translated as CASSYSGQGYYEQYF.